These 21 T cell receptor beta chains came from one sample sequenced in a study of cytomegalovirus exposure and HLA in healthy donors. PCR was performed using 60 Vbeta and 13 Jbeta primers. Measured with immunoSEQ multiplex PCR; TCRdb has only the in-frame clones, and not every one. The sample lists around 200,000 clones, 70% occurring once. Source material: PBMCs. All receptors come from a man aged 35-49 years in good health and CMV-seropositive.

CDR3 in amino acids: CASSLASRGLYNEQFF. The CDR3 DNA follows: TGTGCCAGCAGCCTCGCGAGCAGGGGGCTGTACAATGAGCAGTTCTTC. This chain joins TRBV9 and TRBJ2-1, with 8 bases matching TRBD1. The CDR3 covers 16 residues. Per germline, CDR1 SGDLS and CDR2 YYNGEE. J gave up 4 bases and V 4 bases, and 10 bases lay outside the gene matches.

The rearrangement uses TRBV5-8 and TRBJ1-1; D may be TRBD1 (5 bases). The CDR3 loop spans 15 amino acids. Deletions cut 0 bases from V and 4 bases from J, with 13 bases between. The germline CDR1 and CDR2 sequences are SGHTS and YDEGEE. The CDR3, as DNA: TGTGCCAGCAGCTTGGATTCCGGGGGGATCACTGAAGCTTTCTTT. Protein: CASSLDSGGITEAFF.

V and J are TRBV7-9 and TRBJ2-5; 10 bases fit TRBD2. After removal of 1 base from V and 3 bases from J, the junction contained 5 bases not matched to a gene. Germline CDR1 reads SEHNR; CDR2 reads FQNEAQ (reference sequence). CDR3 length equals 16 residues. The DNA of the CDR3 is TGTGCCAGCAGCTTAGGAGCGGGGGGGCCCGAAGAGACCCAGTACTTC. This encodes CASSLGAGGPEETQYF.

This clone was found a few times. The chain recombines TRBV10-1 with TRBJ1-2; 9 bases fit TRBD1. The germline gives CDR1 WNHNN, CDR2 SYGVQD (reference sequence). The length of the CDR3 is 15 residues. The J segment lost 7 bases and the V segment lost 5 bases, leaving 11 bases of the junction unmatched. CDR3 bases: TGCGCCAGCAGTCCCGGAGGGACAGGGATCGCTGGCTACACCTTC. This encodes CASSPGGTGIAGYTF.

The genes are TRBV6-4 and TRBJ1-4, with TRBD1 as a possible D gene (6 bases). The CDR3 contains 19 residues. The germline gives CDR1 MRHNA, CDR2 SNTAGT. V lost 7 bases and J lost 0, with 24 bases in between. For the CDR3, the DNA is TGTGCCAGCACCCATCGGTCCAGGGGAGTCCCTCCAACTAATGAAAAACTGTTTTTT. Its translation: CASTHRSRGVPPTNEKLFF.

Worth noting for this clone: The conserved closing phenylalanine or tryptophan is absent in this CDR3, likely reflecting a read error. This chain connects TRBV19 to TRBJ1-2; no clear D. This CDR3 has 15 residues. V lost 6 bases, J lost 0 bases, and 14 bases lay in between. Germline V gene data show CDR1 as LNHDA and CDR2 as SQIVND (reference sequence). The CDR3: CASSRPGLANYGYTL. In nucleotides, the CDR3 is TGTGCCAGTAGCCGACCCGGATTAGCTAACTATGGCTACACCCTC.

This rearrangement joins TRBV7-8 to TRBJ1-5; TRBD1 aligns across 7 bases. CDR3 size: 16 residues. Germline V gene lookup returns CDR1 SGHVS and CDR2 FQNEAQ. V lost 0 bases to trimming and J lost 3 bases; unmatched junction nucleotides: 5. The CDR3 sequence is CASSLATGVINQPQHF. The DNA for the CDR3 is TGTGCCAGCAGCTTAGCTACAGGGGTCATCAATCAGCCCCAGCATTTT.

J is TRBJ1-5 and V is TRBV7-2, with D possibly TRBD1 on 5 matching bases. Germline CDR1 and CDR2: SGHTA and FQGNSA. This CDR3 has 15 residues. Trimming took off 0 bases at V and 8 bases at J, with 14 bases between the two ends. The CDR3 bases are TGTGCCAGCAGCTTAGCCCCAGGGTCACTGGAGCCCCAGCATTTT. It codes for CASSLAPGSLEPQHF.

As regards this clone: The same CDR3 can be traced to other DNA sequences in this sample. The chain couples TRBV7-2 to TRBJ1-1; TRBD1 aligns across 7 bases. Germline assignment: CDR1 SGHTA and CDR2 FQGNSA. The CDR3 runs to 13 residues. Trimming at V came to 5 bases and at J to 2 bases, leaving 2 bases not matched to a gene. Written as DNA, the CDR3 is TGTGCCAGCAGCAACAGGGGAAACACTGAAGCTTTCTTT. Protein: CASSNRGNTEAFF.

The J gene is TRBJ2-3, the V gene TRBV11-1; 9 bases agree with TRBD2. The junction had 9 bases not matched to a gene; V was cut back by 3 bases and J by 2 bases. This CDR3 region has 17 residues. CDR1 is SGHAT and CDR2 is FQDESV in the germline V gene (reference sequence). CDR3 protein: CASSLWSGGSNTDTQYF. The CDR3 DNA follows: TGTGCCAGCAGCTTGTGGAGCGGGGGGTCCAACACAGATACGCAGTATTTT. Complete variable domain (other parts from reference TRBV11-1 and TRBJ2-3): EAEVAQSPRYKITEKSQAVAFWCDPISGHATLYWYRQILGQGPELLVQFQDESVVDDSQLPKDRFSAERLKGVDSTLKIQPAELGDSAMYLCASSLWSGGSNTDTQYFGPGTRLTVL.

The rearrangement joins TRBV5-1 to TRBJ1-1; possibly TRBD1 for D (5 bases). This CDR3 contains 15 residues. Trimming removed 3 bases at V and 3 bases at J, with 15 bases between. The V gene's germline CDR1 is SGHRS and CDR2 YFSETQ. The chain's CDR3 is CASSSRQGSHTEAFF. CDR3 DNA: TGCGCCAGCAGCTCGCGGCAGGGAAGTCACACTGAAGCTTTCTTT.

This chain links TRBV2 with TRBJ1-3, with D maybe TRBD1 (6 bases). CDR3 length: 14 residues. CDR1 SNHLY and CDR2 FYNNEI come from the germline V gene. V was pared by 6 bases and J by 1 base, with 10 bases between. CDR3 amino acids: CASSLQGSGNTIYF. In nucleotides, the CDR3 is TGTGCCAGCAGCCTTCAGGGGTCTGGAAACACCATATATTTT.

The chain links TRBV6-6 to TRBJ2-1; a possible D gene is TRBD1 (5 bases). This CDR3 comprises 15 residues. V was shortened by 6 bases and J by 4 bases, with 16 bases between the two germline ends. CDR1 and CDR2 (germline): MNHNY, SVGAGI (reference sequence). The CDR3 loop reads CASRIDSYDYNEQFF. In DNA, the CDR3 is TGTGCCAGCAGGATAGACAGTTACGATTACAATGAGCAGTTCTTC.

V and J are TRBV7-2 and TRBJ1-3; a weak D match, TRBD1 (6 bases). Trimming pared 5 bases from V and 4 bases from J, leaving 24 bases between. The CDR3 loop spans 18 amino acids. CDR1 is SGHTA, CDR2 FQGNSA, per germline. The CDR3 spells CASSLSGTLAKVGNTIYF. DNA of the CDR3: TGTGCCAGCAGCCTGTCCGGGACACTCGCTAAAGTCGGAAACACCATATATTTT. Full variable domain (outside the CDR3, taken from reference TRBV7-2 and TRBJ1-3): GAGVSQSPSNKVTEKGKDVELRCDPISGHTALYWYRQSLGQGLEFLIYFQGNSAPDKSGLPSDRFSAERTGGSVSTLTIQRTQQEDSAVYLCASSLSGTLAKVGNTIYFGEGSWLTVV.

The V gene is TRBV28, the J gene TRBJ2-7; D not certain. The CDR3 has 12 residues. Germline values: CDR1 MDHEN, CDR2 SYDVKM. V was clipped by 8 bases and J by 4 bases, with 12 bases between them. The CDR3, as DNA: TGTGCCAGCTCGACACACAAATACGAGCAGTACTTC. The encoded protein is CASSTHKYEQYF.

The chain carries TRBV19 and TRBJ2-7; 8 positions match TRBD2. Germline V gene data show CDR1 as LNHDA and CDR2 as SQIVND (reference sequence). After removal of 9 bases from V and 6 bases from J, the junction contained 16 bases not matched to a gene. This CDR3 region has 15 residues. This CDR3 reads CASGRTGGGPGEQYF. The DNA for the CDR3 is TGTGCCAGCGGGCGAACCGGGGGGGGTCCAGGCGAGCAGTACTTC.

V and J are TRBV25-1 and TRBJ1-2; no reliable D call. The ends were cut back, 4 bases at V and 3 bases at J, with 9 bases in the middle. Per germline, CDR1 MGHDK and CDR2 SYGVNS. This CDR3 is 13 amino acids long. The CDR3 here is CASSALGDYGYTF. Here the CDR3 DNA reads TGTGCCAGCAGTGCACTCGGGGACTATGGCTACACCTTC.

The CDR3 nucleotides are TGTGCCAGCAGCCGGAACAGGGTCTACGAGCAGTACTTC. It is translated as CASSRNRVYEQYF. The J gene is TRBJ2-7, the V gene TRBV5-6, with a possible D match to TRBD1 (6 bases). This CDR3 contains 13 residues. The germline gives CDR1 SGHDT, CDR2 YYEEEE. V was clipped by 4 bases and J by 3 bases, with 11 bases between them.

This chain joins TRBV18 and TRBJ1-1, with D uncertain. The ends were cut back, 2 bases at V and 3 bases at J, with 7 bases in the middle. From germline, CDR1 is KGHSH and CDR2 LQKENI. CDR3 length: 13 residues. The DNA of the CDR3 is TGTGCCAGCTCACCAGGGGAGGACACTGAAGCTTTCTTT. Amino acids: CASSPGEDTEAFF.

This clone was counted once. The gene calls are TRBV29-1 and TRBJ1-1, with TRBD1 identical over 11 bases. This CDR3 contains 15 residues. V gave up 7 bases and J gave up 4 bases; unmatched junction bases: 11. Germline assignment: CDR1 SQVTM and CDR2 ANQGSEA. The CDR3 protein is CSALGTGGIGTEAFF. DNA for the CDR3: TGCAGCGCCCTCGGGACAGGGGGTATAGGCACTGAAGCTTTCTTT.

The chain employs TRBV7-2 and TRBJ2-7, with 7 bases aligning to TRBD2. This CDR3 comprises 14 residues. V lost 10 bases and J lost 7; bases outside the gene matches: 16. Germline CDR1 and CDR2: SGHTA and FQGNSA. CDR3 residues: CATRLGGGSEEQYF. CDR3 coding DNA: TGTGCCACCCGACTGGGGGGGGGAAGTGAAGAGCAGTACTTC.